This T cell receptor (beta chain) was sequenced for a study of cytomegalovirus exposure and HLA in healthy donors. General observations from the study: Several of the most significant clusters were apparently associated with common viral pathogens in a later analysis. Further analysis, carried out later, found HLA-associated TCR beta chains more clonally expanded than equally common other chains. As a later analysis revealed, the rate of TCR association differed by HLA locus, with DRB1 most and HLA-C fewest.

There are a few counts of this clone. Its matching antigen is unknown. Primers: 60 Vbeta forward and 13 Jbeta reverse. Original analysis: The count from a later analysis was tens of millions of unique TCR beta chains, approximately 9.9 million of them shared. This table comes from immunoSEQ multiplex PCR, and its TCRdb copy is limited to in-frame clones, with some not included. The DNA was the basis for D and trimming; V, J and clone size are from that table. This repertoire shows about 110,000 clones, 76% found once; its top ten account for about an eighth. The CDR3 totals 13 residues. The germline V gene has CDR1 ENHRY and CDR2 SYGVKD. Trimming took 10 bases from V and 2 from J; bases not matched to a gene: 7.

This clonotype was obtained from a man aged 25-40 years in good health and CMV-seropositive. Sequencing was performed on PBMCs. J is TRBJ1-2 and V is TRBV10-3; 7 bases line up with TRBD1. The CDR3: CATEEQGNYGYTF. The CDR3 bases are TGTGCCACCGAAGAACAGGGGAACTATGGCTACACCTTC.